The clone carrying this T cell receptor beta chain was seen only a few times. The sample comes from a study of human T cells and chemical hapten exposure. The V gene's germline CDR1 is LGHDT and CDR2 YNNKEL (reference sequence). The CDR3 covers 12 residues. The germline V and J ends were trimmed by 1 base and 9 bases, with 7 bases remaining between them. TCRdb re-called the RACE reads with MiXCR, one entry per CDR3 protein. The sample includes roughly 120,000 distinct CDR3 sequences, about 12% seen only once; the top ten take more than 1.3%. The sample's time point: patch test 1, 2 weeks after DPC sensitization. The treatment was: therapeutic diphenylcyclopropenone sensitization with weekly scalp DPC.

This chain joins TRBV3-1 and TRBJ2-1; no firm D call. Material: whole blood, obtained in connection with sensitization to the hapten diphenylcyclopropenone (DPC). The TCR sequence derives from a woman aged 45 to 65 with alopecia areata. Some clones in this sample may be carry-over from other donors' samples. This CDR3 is CASSQARSEQFF. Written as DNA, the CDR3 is TGTGCCAGCAGCCAAGCCAGGAGTGAGCAGTTCTTC.